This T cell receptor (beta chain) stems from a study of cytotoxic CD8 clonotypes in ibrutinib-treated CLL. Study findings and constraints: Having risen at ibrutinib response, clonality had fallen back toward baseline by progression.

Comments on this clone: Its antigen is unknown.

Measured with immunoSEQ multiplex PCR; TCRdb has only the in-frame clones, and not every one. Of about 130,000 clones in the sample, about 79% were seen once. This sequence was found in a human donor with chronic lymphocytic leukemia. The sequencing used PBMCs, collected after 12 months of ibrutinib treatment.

The CDR3 loop is CASSPLMGNEQFF. The CDR3 coding sequence is TGTGCCAGCAGTCCCCTTATGGGCAATGAGCAGTTCTTC. This sequence joins TRBV2 and TRBJ2-1; D is unclear. Germline lookup yields CDR1 SNHLY and CDR2 FYNNEI. This CDR3 is 13 amino acids long. The V end lost 5 bases, the J end lost 6 bases, and 11 bases lay between the germline ends. Full variable domain (rest looked up from reference TRBV2 and TRBJ2-1): EPEVTQTPSHQVTQMGQEVILRCVPISNHLYFYWYRQILGQKVEFLVSFYNNEISEKSEIFDDQFSVERPDGSNFTLKIRSTKLEDSAMYFCASSPLMGNEQFFGPGTRLTVL.